Sequencing of this T cell receptor (beta chain) was carried out in a study of T cells in Graves' hyperthyroidism and ophthalmopathy (dated by TCRdb to the late 2010s). For the study in its entirety: Peripheral blood samples were taken at initial diagnosis, before any treatment was given. For training and testing, the roughly 97 patients in the discovery cohort were randomly divided in a 7:3 ratio. Prospective prediction of ophthalmopathy was tested in an independent validation cohort consisting of 18 to 20 hyperthyroidism patients and approximately 16 patients who later progressed to ophthalmopathy. In addition, the study compared T-cell repertoires in thyroid tissue and in blood from several Graves' hyperthyroidism patients. The paper reports TCR Vbeta CDR3 sequencing of 140 or so peripheral blood samples: 40 or so ophthalmopathy, fewer than 85 hyperthyroidism and approximately 17 progressor patients. Once sampling was done, hyperthyroidism patients were given methimazole at a starting dose of 30 mg daily, whereas ophthalmopathy patients were given high-dose intravenous methylprednisolone. To identify TCR V-J signatures that set the groups apart, the researchers used a discovery cohort of 100 patients, made up of 40 to 45 with Graves' ophthalmopathy and 57 with stable Graves' hyperthyroidism. The investigation overall reported the following: Most expanded thyroid clonotypes (frequency above 0.001) were also detected in blood, a finding suggesting that blood repertoires may reflect thyroid immune responses. No statistical method was used to fix the sample size in advance, and group allocation was not hidden from the investigators. In validation, the model predicted progression to ophthalmopathy a median of about 6.8 months before onset, with about 67% sensitivity and almost 75% specificity. In cross-validation, a model built on a 13 V-J signature told ophthalmopathy apart from stable hyperthyroidism with 87.88% sensitivity and approximately 81% specificity, and in testing the same model reached 80%/75%.

This clonotype was found many times. The antigen it recognizes is unknown. Per-base quality was not reported, and no clone a single base away is much larger than it. The TCR beta CDR3 regions were amplified from the RNA transcripts. The TCR CDR3 was subjected to a first round of RT-PCR using the HTBI primer set and the Qiagen OneStep RT-PCR kit. A second multiplex PCR round built the libraries, followed by size selection and purification. Paired-end sequencing of the libraries was performed with 100 bp reads on an Illumina HiSeq2000. As for the authors' bioinformatics: SOAPnuke was used to process the raw data, throwing out any read that contained adapters or uncalled bases, had a mean Phred below 15, or lacked an exact constant-primer or identifier match. High-quality paired reads were merged with COPE v1.2.5, and unique nucleotide sequences were defined as clonotypes. Clonotypes were aligned to IMGT TRBV, TRBD and TRBJ reference segments using MiTCR v1.1. Only V-J combinations with frequency above 0.0001, covering 99.2% of repertoires, were analysed. A TCS score was defined as the ratio of F50 (clonal expansion) to E x V (chaos), with BLOSUM62-based TCRdist applied between CDR3 peptides within each V-J. Welch's t-statistics and random forest reduced 514 V-J features to 13, which were used in a naive Bayes classifier (R e1071). TCRdb applied fastp at Q25 and MiXCR to the public reads, then kept only in-frame beta chains. Every CDR3 protein is listed once, alongside the most common genes and DNA of its rows. The V and J calls were not made by the authors but by TCRdb's processing. This sample holds a few hundred thousand distinct CDR3 sequences; around 16% were observed only once. The ten biggest clones cover 25% to 30% of the sample.

The CDR3, cysteine through phenylalanine, is 16 amino acids long. Of the read, only the CDR3 DNA is kept; its 48 bases are in frame from base 1. The germline V gene supplies CDR1 MNHNS and CDR2 SASEGT. Unmatched junction bases come to 7, with V trimmed by 7 bases and J by 3 bases. Moderately to severely active disease, a Clinical Activity Score of at least 3, a NOSPECS grade of at least 4, and a duration under 3 months were present in ophthalmopathy patients. The study excluded patients with uncontrolled infections, other autoimmune diseases, pregnancy or lactation. Diagnoses relied on clinical symptoms, serum thyroxine and TRAb, thyroid ultrasound and orbital computed tomography. PBMCs were separated from approximately 9.9 ml of fresh peripheral blood using Ficoll-Paque density gradient centrifugation. Total RNA was extracted with Trizol reagent, and quality was checked on an Agilent 2100 Bioanalyzer.

The sample taken for sequencing was blood. The sequence derives from a woman between 25 and 40 years old with Graves' ophthalmopathy. Recombination connected TRBV6-1 to TRBJ2-3, with 13 bases matching TRBD2. CDR3 sequence: CASIRTSGSRTDTQYF. The sequence in DNA is TGTGCCAGCATCCGGACTAGCGGGAGTAGGACAGATACGCAGTATTTT.